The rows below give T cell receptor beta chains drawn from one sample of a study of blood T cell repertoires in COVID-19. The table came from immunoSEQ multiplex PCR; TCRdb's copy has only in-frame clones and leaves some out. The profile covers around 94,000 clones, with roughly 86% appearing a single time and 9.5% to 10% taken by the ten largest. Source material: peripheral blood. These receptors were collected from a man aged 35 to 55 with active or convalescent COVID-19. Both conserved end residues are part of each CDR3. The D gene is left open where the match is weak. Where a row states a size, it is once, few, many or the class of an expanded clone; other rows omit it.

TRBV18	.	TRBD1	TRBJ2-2	TGTGCCAGCTCACCATCGACAGGGGTCGGGACCGGGGAGCTGTTTTTT	CASSPSTGVGTGELFF
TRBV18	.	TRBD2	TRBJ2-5	TGTGCCAGCTCACTCATTAGCGGGGGGACCCAAGAGACCCAGTACTTC	CASSLISGGTQETQYF
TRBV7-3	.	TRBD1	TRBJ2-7	TGTGCCAGCAGCTTAACGGGGGGACAGGGTTACGAGCAGTACTTC	CASSLTGGQGYEQYF
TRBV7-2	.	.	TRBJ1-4	TGTGCCAGCAGCCTCCTTTTCACTTCAACTAATGAAAAACTGTTTTTT	CASSLLFTSTNEKLFF
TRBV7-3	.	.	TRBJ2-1	TGTGCCAGCAGCTTAAGGGGGAGGGGGTCTTTCTTTGAGCAGTTCTTC	CASSLRGRGSFFEQFF
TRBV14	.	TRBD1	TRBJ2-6	TGTGCCAGCAGCCAAGGCGGACAGGGGAGCTCCGGGGCCAACGTCCTGACTTTC	CASSQGGQGSSGANVLTF
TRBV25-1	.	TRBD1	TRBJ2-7	TGTGCCAGCAGTGAACTAGGGACAGGGACTCCCGAGCAGTACTTC	CASSELGTGTPEQYF
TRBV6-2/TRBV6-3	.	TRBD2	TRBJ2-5	TGTGCCAGCAGTTACGTTTTTGGACTAGCGGGGGGGTCCGGAGAGACCCAGTACTTC	CASSYVFGLAGGSGETQYF
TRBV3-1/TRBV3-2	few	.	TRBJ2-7	TGTGCCAGCAGCCAAGCTGGGGACAAGCAGTACTTC	CASSQAGDKQYF
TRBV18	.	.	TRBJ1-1	TGTGCCAGCTCACCAGGGGCCTTATCGGACACTGAAGCTTTCTTT	CASSPGALSDTEAFF
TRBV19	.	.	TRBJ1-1	TGTGCCAGTACCCCAGCGAGGAACACTGAAGCTTTCTTT	CASTPARNTEAFF
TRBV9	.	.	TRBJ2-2	TGTGCCAGCAGCGGTGAACAGGTCGCCGGGGAGCTGTTTTTT	CASSGEQVAGELFF
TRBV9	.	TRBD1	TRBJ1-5	TGTGCCAGCAGCGGCCGGACAGGGGAAGTAAAGAGCAATCAGCCCCAGCATTTT	CASSGRTGEVKSNQPQHF